This T cell receptor beta chain was documented in a study of T-cell reconstitution after alpha-beta-depleted transplantation in children. Study findings and constraints: It was reported that alpha-beta T cells came from several hundred expanded graft clones (about two months after transplant).

The TCRbeta library incorporated unique molecular identifiers. TCRdb processed the PCR reads anew with MiXCR; each CDR3 protein has one entry. The sample records about 640,000 distinct CDR3 sequences, 10% to 15% being singletons. The CDR3 sequence is 13 residues long. The germline gives CDR1 MNHEY, CDR2 SMNVEV (reference sequence). Trimming pared 3 bases from V and 3 bases from J, leaving 9 bases between. This clonotype was counted between two and nine times. No antigen is known for it. The sequences come from PBMCs, mostly from graft donor cells, collected 360 days after TCRalphabeta/CD19-depleted stem cell transplant. The chain carries TRBV27 and TRBJ2-7; D is unresolved. The TCR was taken from a male patient between 5 and 17 years old who had a stem cell transplant for acute myeloid leukemia, so the T cells may come from the graft donor. The CDR3: CASSFTDNYEQYF. CDR3 in DNA: TGTGCCAGCAGTTTTACAGATAACTACGAGCAGTACTTC.